One and the same sample provided the 16 T cell receptor beta chains below, sequenced in a study of tumor-infiltrating lymphocytes in localized non-small cell lung cancer. Profiled with immunoSEQ multiplex PCR; TCRdb holds only in-frame clones, not every one. The data hold about 11,000 clones, with approximately 83% observed a single time. The sequencing input was uninvolved lung tissue not adjacent to the tumor. Every receptor here comes from a human donor with non-small cell lung cancer.

The V and J genes are TRBV5-1 and TRBJ2-5, with a tentative D call TRBD2 (6 bases). V was clipped by 4 bases and J by 4 bases, with 17 bases between them. Per germline, CDR1 SGHRS and CDR2 YFSETQ. The CDR3 is 15 amino acids. In nucleotides, the CDR3 is TGCGCCAGCAGCGAAGGCGGGGCCCTCGGAGAGACCCAGTACTTC. Protein sequence: CASSEGGALGETQYF.

This clone has just a few counts. The V gene is TRBV14, the J gene TRBJ1-1; no clear D gene. Germline lookup yields CDR1 SGHDN and CDR2 FVKESK. This CDR3 contains 16 residues. V lost 4 bases, J lost 4 bases, and 19 bases lay in between. DNA for the CDR3: TGTGCCAGCAGCCTAATGTGGTCTACGGGAGGCACTGAAGCTTTCTTT. Translation gives CASSLMWSTGGTEAFF.

The count of this clone is one. The chain combines TRBV10-3 with TRBJ1-1; the D gene is possibly TRBD1 (5 bases). V was cut by 3 bases and J by 12 bases, with 14 bases left in between. CDR1 ENHRY and CDR2 SYGVKD come from the germline V gene. This CDR3 spans 12 amino acids. The CDR3 region has the DNA TGTGCCATCAGTGATGGTCCCAGGGCACCTTTCTTT. Translating gives CAISDGPRAPFF.

The chain has TRBV7-9 and TRBJ1-4; 9 positions match TRBD1. V shed 5 bases, J shed 5 bases, and the junction held 3 bases outside the gene matches. The germline CDR1 and CDR2 sequences are SEHNR and FQNEAQ (reference sequence). The length of the CDR3 is 14 residues. In nucleotides, the CDR3 is TGTGCCAGCAGCCCGGGACAGGGCAATGAAAAACTGTTTTTT. This gives the protein CASSPGQGNEKLFF. Using reference TRBV7-9 and TRBJ1-4 for the parts outside the CDR3, the full variable domain is DTGVSQNPRHKITKRGQNVTFRCDPISEHNRLYWYRQTLGQGPEFLTYFQNEAQLEKSRLLSDRFSAERPKGSFSTLEIQRTEQGDSAMYLCASSPGQGNEKLFFGSGTQLSVL.

The chain combines TRBV6-1 with TRBJ2-7, with D possibly being TRBD1 (6 bases). This CDR3 is 15 amino acids long. V was clipped by 7 bases and J by 5 bases, with 21 bases between them. The germline CDR1 and CDR2 sequences are MNHNS and SASEGT. The CDR3 nucleotides read TGTGCCAGCACCGCTGTAGGGGCAGGGGATCACGAGCAGTACTTC. Translated, it gives CASTAVGAGDHEQYF.

This rearrangement joins TRBV5-1 to TRBJ1-1; 8 bases agree with TRBD1. There are 15 residues in the CDR3. After removal of 0 bases from V and 5 bases from J, the junction contained 6 bases not matched to a gene. Germline CDR1 is SGHRS and CDR2 is YFSETQ. For the CDR3, the DNA is TGCGCCAGCAGCTTGGATTCAGGGGGCAAGACTGAAGCTTTCTTT. This gives the protein CASSLDSGGKTEAFF.

This clone is a singleton in its sample. The chain uses TRBV5-1 and TRBJ2-1; D is perhaps TRBD2 (7 bases). Germline V gene data show CDR1 as SGHRS and CDR2 as YFSETQ. Trimming stripped 4 bases from V and 4 bases from J, with 15 bases between. This CDR3 is built from 15 residues. The CDR3 region is CASSLRAGAYNEQFF. CDR3 nucleotide sequence: TGCGCCAGCAGCCTCCGGGCGGGGGCGTACAATGAGCAGTTCTTC.

The chain combines TRBV2 with TRBJ2-5, with D perhaps matching TRBD2 (6 bases). The CDR3 spans 13 residues. With 9 bases removed from V and 5 bases from J, the gap between germline ends came to 16 bases. From germline, CDR1 is SNHLY and CDR2 FYNNEI. The CDR3 DNA sequence: TGTGCCAGAGAGCGGGCTGGGGGGGAGACCCAGTACTTC. This encodes CARERAGGETQYF. Variable domain in full (rest from reference TRBV2 and TRBJ2-5): EPEVTQTPSHQVTQMGQEVILRCVPISNHLYFYWYRQILGQKVEFLVSFYNNEISEKSEIFDDQFSVERPDGSNFTLKIRSTKLEDSAMYFCARERAGGETQYFGPGTRLLVL.

Here the CDR3 reads CAWRRGTFNSPLHF. The CDR3 coding sequence is TGTGCCTGGAGGAGGGGGACATTTAATTCACCCCTCCACTTT. This sequence joins TRBV30 and TRBJ1-6; D might be TRBD1 (6 bases). CDR3 length: 14 amino acids. V shed 3 bases and J shed 6 bases, with 12 bases lying between them. The V gene's germline CDR1 is GTSNPN and CDR2 SVGIG (reference sequence).

This sequence joins TRBV9 and TRBJ2-5; unclear D gene. The CDR3 spans 15 residues. Trimming took 6 bases from V and 4 from J, leaving 19 bases between them. CDR1 is SGDLS and CDR2 is YYNGEE in the germline V gene. CDR3 residues: CASTSGILSRETQYF. The CDR3 DNA follows: TGTGCCAGCACCTCTGGTATCCTGAGTCGAGAGACCCAGTACTTC.

The chain links TRBV6-6 to TRBJ1-5; no clear D. Germline V gene data show CDR1 as MNHNY and CDR2 as SVGAGI (reference sequence). CDR3 length: 12 residues. Trimming stripped 5 bases from V and 3 bases from J, with 5 bases between. This CDR3 reads CASSPSNQPQHF. The CDR3 DNA reads TGTGCCAGCAGTCCCTCCAATCAGCCCCAGCATTTT.

This sequence joins TRBV6-1 and TRBJ2-5; 9 positions match TRBD2. Germline assignment: CDR1 MNHNS and CDR2 SASEGT. This CDR3 is built from 19 residues. Germline trimming cut 0 bases from V and 5 bases from J; bases unmatched to any gene: 16. This CDR3 reads CASSEAFQDSGGRRETQYF. CDR3 DNA: TGTGCCAGCAGTGAAGCGTTCCAAGATAGCGGGGGACGGAGGGAGACCCAGTACTTC.

This chain uses TRBV30 with TRBJ2-1; 8 bases are shared with TRBD1. The length of the CDR3 is 15 residues. V shed 5 bases and J 1 base; nucleotides not matched to a gene: 7. Germline V lookup: CDR1 GTSNPN, CDR2 SVGIG (reference sequence). The CDR3 protein is CAWDRDRGSYNEQFF. The DNA of the CDR3 is TGTGCCTGGGACAGAGACAGGGGATCCTACAATGAGCAGTTCTTC.

A single count supports this clone. The chain employs TRBV5-1 and TRBJ2-1; D is possibly TRBD1 (6 bases). This CDR3 has 16 amino acids. V was pared by 1 base and J by 3 bases, with 14 bases between. CDR1 is SGHRS, CDR2 YFSETQ, per germline. This chain's CDR3 is CASSLTRGRNYNEQFF. The CDR3 coding sequence is TGCGCCAGCAGCTTGACCAGGGGACGGAACTACAATGAGCAGTTCTTC.

The chain links TRBV5-6 to TRBJ1-4; D remains unclear. The CDR3 has 15 residues. The germline gives CDR1 SGHDT, CDR2 YYEEEE. Trimming cost V 5 bases and J 5 bases, with 16 bases left between them. This CDR3 reads CASSLGSLHNEKLFF. The CDR3 DNA reads TGTGCCAGCAGTTTAGGGTCTCTCCACAATGAAAAACTGTTTTTT.

The J gene is TRBJ2-7, the V gene TRBV7-6, with TRBD2 matching 10 bases. This CDR3 comprises 15 residues. Unmatched junction bases numbered 9, after V lost 5 bases and J lost 5 bases. Germline-derived CDR1 and CDR2 are SGHVS and FNYEAQ. CDR3 in DNA: TGTGCCAGCAGCAATCTCGGGACTAGCGCGGACGAGCAGTACTTC. Translated, it gives CASSNLGTSADEQYF.